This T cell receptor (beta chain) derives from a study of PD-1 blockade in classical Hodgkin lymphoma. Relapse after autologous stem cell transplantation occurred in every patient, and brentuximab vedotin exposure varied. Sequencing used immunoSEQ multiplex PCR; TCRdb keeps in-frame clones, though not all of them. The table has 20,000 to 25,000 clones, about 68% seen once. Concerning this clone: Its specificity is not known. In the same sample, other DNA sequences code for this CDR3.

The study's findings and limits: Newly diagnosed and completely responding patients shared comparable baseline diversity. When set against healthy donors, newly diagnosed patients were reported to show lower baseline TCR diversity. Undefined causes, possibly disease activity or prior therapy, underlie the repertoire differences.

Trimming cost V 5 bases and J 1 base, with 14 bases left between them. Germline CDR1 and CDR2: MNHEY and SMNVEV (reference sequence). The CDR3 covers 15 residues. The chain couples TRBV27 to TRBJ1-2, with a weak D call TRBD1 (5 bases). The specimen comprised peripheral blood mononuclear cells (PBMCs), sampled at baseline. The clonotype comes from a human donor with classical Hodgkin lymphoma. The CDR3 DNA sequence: TGTGCCAGCAGTCCTCGGGGGGGAGGTAACTATGGCTACACCTTC. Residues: CASSPRGGGNYGYTF.